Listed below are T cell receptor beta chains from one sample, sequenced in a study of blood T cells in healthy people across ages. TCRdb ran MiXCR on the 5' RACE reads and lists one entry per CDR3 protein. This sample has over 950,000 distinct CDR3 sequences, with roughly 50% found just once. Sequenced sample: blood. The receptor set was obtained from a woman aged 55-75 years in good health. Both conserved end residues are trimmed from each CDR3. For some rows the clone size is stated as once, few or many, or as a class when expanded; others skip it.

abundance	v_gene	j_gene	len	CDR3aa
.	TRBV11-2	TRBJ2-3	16	ASSLRGRSGPGTDTQY
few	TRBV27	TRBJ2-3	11	ASSPEWADTQY
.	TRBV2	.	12	ASTTDRQQETQF
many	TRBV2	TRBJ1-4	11	ASSGQGAEKLF
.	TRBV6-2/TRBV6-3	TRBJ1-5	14	ASSYSGQTRNQPQH
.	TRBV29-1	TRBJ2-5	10	SVPGLQETQY
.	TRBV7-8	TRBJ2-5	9	ASSPQREQY
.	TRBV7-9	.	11	ASSGRVGNEQY
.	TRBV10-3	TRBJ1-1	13	AISERGGSGTEAF
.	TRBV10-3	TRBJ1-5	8	ASLNQPQH
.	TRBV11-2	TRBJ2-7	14	ASSLGGTRISYEQY
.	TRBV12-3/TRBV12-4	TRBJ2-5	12	ASSLRQSLGEQY
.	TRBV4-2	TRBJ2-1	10	ASSQEDLARF
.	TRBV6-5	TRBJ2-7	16	ASSHANPGREADNEQY
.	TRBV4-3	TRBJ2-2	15	ASSQLGRGSNTGELF
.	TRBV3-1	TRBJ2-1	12	ASSQALDFNEQF
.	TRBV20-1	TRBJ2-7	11	SAGQGGTYEQY
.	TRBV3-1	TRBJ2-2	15	ASRPKGTSGSTGELF
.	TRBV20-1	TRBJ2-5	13	SARDWGTSEETQY
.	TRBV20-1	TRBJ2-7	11	SARSVSSYEQY
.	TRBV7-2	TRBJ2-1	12	ASSYGASYNEQF
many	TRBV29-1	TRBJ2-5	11	SVEASGSETQY
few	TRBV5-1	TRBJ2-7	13	ASSLSGAPSYEQY
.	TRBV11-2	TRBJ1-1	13	ASRYSGYQNTEAF
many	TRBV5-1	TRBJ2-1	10	ASSLGVNEQF